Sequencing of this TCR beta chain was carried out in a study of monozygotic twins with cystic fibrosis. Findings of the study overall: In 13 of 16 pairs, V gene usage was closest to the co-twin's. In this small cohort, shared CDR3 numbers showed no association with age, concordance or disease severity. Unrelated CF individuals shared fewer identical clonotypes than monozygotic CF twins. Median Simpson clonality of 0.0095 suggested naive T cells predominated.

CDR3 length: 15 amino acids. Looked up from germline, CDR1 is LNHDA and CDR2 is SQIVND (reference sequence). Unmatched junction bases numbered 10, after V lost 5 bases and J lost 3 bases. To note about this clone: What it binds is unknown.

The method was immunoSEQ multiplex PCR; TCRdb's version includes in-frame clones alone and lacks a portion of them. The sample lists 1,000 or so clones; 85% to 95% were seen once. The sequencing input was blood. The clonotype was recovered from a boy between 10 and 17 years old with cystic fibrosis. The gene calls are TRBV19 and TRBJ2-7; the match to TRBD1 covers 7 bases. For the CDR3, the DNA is TGTGCCAGTAGTGTCCGACAGGGTTTGGACTACGAGCAGTACTTC. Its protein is CASSVRQGLDYEQYF.